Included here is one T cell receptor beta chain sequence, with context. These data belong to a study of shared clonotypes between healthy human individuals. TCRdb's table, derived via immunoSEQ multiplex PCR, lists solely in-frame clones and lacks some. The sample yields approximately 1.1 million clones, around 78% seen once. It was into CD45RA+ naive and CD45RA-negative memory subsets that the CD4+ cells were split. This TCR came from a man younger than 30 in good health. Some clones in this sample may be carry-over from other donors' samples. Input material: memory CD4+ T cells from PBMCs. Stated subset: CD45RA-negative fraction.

The CDR3 bases are TGTGCCAGCAGCGCCCGGACTAGCGGGACCGGCACAGATACGCAGTATTTT. Translation: CASSARTSGTGTDTQYF. The chain recombines TRBV7-2 with TRBJ2-3, with 12 bases fitting TRBD2. Germline V gives CDR1 SGHTA, CDR2 FQGNSA. V lost 5 bases to trimming and J lost 1 base; unmatched junction nucleotides: 7. This CDR3 spans 17 amino acids.